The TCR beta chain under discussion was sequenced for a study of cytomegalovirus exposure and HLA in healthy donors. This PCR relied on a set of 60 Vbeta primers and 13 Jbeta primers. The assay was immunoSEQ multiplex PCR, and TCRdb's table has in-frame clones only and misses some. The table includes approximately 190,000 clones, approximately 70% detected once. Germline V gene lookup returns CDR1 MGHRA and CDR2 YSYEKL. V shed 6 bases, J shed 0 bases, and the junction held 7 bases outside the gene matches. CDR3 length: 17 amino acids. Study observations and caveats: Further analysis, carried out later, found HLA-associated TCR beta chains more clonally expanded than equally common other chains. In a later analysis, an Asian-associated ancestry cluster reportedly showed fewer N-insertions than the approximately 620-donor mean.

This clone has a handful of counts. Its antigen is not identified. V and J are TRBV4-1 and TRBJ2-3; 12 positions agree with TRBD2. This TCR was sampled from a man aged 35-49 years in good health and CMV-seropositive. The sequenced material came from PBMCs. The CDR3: CASRLAGGFSSTDTQYF. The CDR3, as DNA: TGCGCCAGCAGACTAGCGGGGGGATTTTCTAGCACAGATACGCAGTATTTT.